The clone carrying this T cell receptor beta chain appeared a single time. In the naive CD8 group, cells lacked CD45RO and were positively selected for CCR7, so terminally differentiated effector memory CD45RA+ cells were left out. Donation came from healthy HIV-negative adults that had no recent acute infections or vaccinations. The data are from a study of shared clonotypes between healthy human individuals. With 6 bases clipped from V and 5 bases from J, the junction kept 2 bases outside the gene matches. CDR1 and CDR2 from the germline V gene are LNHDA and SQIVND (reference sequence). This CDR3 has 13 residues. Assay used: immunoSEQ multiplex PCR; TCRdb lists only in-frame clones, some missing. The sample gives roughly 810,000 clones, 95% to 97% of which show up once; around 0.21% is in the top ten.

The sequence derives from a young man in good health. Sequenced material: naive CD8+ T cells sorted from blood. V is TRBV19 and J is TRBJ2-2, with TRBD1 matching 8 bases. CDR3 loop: CASRQGGTGELFF. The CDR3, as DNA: TGTGCCAGTAGACAGGGGGGAACCGGGGAGCTGTTTTTT.